The sequence of this TCR beta chain was determined in a study of T cells expressing NK-cell markers. Overall study findings and caveats: In a group of several donors, dominant NKG2C+ clonotypes represented about 1.0-7.5% of CD8+ T cells.

The CDR3 consists of 12 residues. Germline CDR1 and CDR2: SQVTM and ANQGSEA. Concerning this clonotype itself: The antigen is not known.

TCRdb reprocessed the 5' RACE reads and stores each CDR3 protein as one record, lacking DNA. The sample data list 150,000 to 180,000 distinct CDR3 sequences. Sequences were obtained from blood T cells: a sorted CD56 or NKG2C T cell subset, CD4+ or CD8+ T cells, or bulk PBMC T cells (not recorded which). This chain joins TRBV29-1 and TRBJ1-1. The receptor was derived from a woman in her forties or fifties in good health. CDR3: CSVLEDWAEAFF.